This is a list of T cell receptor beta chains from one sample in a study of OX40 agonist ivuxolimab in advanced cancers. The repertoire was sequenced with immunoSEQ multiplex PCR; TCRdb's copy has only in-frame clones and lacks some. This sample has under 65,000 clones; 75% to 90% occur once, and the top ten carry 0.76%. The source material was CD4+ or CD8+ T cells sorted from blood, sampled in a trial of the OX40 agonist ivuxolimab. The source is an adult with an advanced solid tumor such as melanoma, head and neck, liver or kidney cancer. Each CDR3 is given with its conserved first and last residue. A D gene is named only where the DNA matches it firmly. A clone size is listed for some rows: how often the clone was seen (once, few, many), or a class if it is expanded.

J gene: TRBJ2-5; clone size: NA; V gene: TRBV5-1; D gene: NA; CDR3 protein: CASSLMQEETQYF; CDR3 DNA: TGCGCCAGCAGCTTGATGCAGGAAGAGACCCAGTACTTC
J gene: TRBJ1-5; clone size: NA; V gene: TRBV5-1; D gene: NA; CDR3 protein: CASSLGPESNQPQHF; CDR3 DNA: TGCGCCAGCAGCTTAGGACCAGAAAGCAATCAGCCCCAGCATTTT
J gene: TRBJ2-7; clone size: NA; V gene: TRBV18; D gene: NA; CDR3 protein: CASSLTDYEQYF; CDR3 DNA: TGTGCCAGCTCCCTTACAGATTACGAGCAGTACTTC
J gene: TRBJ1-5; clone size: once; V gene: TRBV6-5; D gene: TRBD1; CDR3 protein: CASSTTGDQPQHF; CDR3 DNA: TGTGCCAGCAGTACGACAGGGGATCAGCCCCAGCATTTT
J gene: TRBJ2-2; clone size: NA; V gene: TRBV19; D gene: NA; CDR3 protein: CASSIKANTGELFF; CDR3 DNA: TGTGCCAGTAGTATTAAAGCGAACACCGGGGAGCTGTTTTTT
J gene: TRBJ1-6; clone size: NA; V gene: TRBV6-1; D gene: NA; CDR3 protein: CASSVSPSSPLHF; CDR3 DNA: TGTGCCAGCAGTGTATCTCCGAGCTCACCCCTCCACTTT
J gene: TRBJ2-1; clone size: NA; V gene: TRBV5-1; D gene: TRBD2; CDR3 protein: CASSFKRLAFDEQFF; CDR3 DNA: TGCGCCAGCAGCTTTAAGAGACTAGCTTTCGATGAGCAGTTCTTC
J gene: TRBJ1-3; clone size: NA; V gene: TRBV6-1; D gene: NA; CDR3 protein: CASSGRGGSGNTIYF; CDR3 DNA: TGTGCCAGCAGCGGGAGGGGGGGCTCTGGAAACACCATATATTTT
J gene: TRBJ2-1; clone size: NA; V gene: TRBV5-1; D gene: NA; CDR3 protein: CASSPQAGSSYNEQFF; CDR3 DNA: TGCGCCAGCAGCCCCCAAGCTGGTAGCTCCTACAATGAGCAGTTCTTC
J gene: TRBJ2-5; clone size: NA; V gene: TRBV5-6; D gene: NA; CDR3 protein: CASSYPTGQETQYF; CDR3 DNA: TGTGCCAGCAGCTACCCCACAGGACAAGAGACCCAGTACTTC
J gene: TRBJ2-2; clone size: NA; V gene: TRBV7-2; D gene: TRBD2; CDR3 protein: CASSSGLAGVGELFF; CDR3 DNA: TGTGCCAGCAGCTCGGGACTAGCGGGAGTGGGGGAGCTGTTTTTT
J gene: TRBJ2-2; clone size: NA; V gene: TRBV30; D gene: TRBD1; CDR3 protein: CAWSALTGVYTGELFF; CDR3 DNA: TGTGCCTGGAGTGCCTTGACAGGGGTCTACACCGGGGAGCTGTTTTTT
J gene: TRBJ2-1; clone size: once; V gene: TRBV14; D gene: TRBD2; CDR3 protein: CASSQKVASGRLNEQFF; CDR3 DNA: TGTGCCAGCAGCCAAAAGGTGGCTAGCGGGAGACTAAATGAGCAGTTCTTC
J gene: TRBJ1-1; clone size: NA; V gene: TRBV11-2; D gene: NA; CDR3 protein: CAVGGNTEAFF; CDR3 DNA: TGTGCCGTCGGGGGGAACACTGAAGCTTTCTTT
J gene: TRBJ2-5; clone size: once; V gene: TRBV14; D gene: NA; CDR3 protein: CASSQGGETQYF; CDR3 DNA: TGTGCCAGCAGCCAAGGGGGCGAGACCCAGTACTTC
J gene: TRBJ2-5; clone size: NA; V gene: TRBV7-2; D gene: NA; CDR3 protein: CASSPSVGTQETQYF; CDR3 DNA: TGTGCCAGCAGCCCGTCGGTAGGGACTCAAGAGACCCAGTACTTC
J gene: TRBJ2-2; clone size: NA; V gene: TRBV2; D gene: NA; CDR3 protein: CASRLGYTGELFF; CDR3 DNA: TGTGCCAGCAGACTAGGGTACACCGGGGAGCTGTTTTTT
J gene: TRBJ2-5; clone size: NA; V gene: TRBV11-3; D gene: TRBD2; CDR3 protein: CASSLGSGRGIETQYF; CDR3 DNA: TGTGCCAGCAGCTTAGGTAGCGGGAGGGGGATAGAGACCCAGTACTTC
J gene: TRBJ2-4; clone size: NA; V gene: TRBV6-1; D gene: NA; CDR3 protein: CASSERGSGNIQYF; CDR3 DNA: TGTGCCAGCAGTGAAAGGGGGTCGGGAAACATTCAGTACTTC
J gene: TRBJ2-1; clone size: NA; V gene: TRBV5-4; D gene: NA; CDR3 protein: CASSLGGSSYNEQFF; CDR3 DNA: TGTGCCAGCAGCTTGGGGGGGAGCTCCTACAATGAGCAGTTCTTC
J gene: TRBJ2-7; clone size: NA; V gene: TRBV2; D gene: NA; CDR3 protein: CASKGGYVYEQYF; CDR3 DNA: TGTGCCAGCAAGGGAGGATATGTCTACGAGCAGTACTTC
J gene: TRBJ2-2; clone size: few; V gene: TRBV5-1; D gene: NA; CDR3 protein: CASSLWREDTGELFF; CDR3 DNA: TGCGCCAGCAGCTTGTGGCGGGAAGACACCGGGGAGCTGTTTTTT
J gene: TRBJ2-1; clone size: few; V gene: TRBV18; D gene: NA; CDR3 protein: CASSPSSVPRNEQFF; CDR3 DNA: TGTGCCAGCTCACCATCTAGCGTCCCCAGGAATGAGCAGTTCTTC
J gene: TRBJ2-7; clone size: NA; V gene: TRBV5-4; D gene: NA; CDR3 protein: CASSLQGVYEQYF; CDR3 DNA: TGTGCCAGCAGCTTGCAGGGAGTCTACGAGCAGTACTTC
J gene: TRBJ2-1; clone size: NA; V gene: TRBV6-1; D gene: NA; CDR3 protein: CASSEASSYFLNLEQFF; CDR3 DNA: TGTGCCAGCAGTGAAGCGAGCAGCTACTTTCTCAACTTGGAGCAGTTCTTC
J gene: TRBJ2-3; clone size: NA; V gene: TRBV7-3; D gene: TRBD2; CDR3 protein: CASSLGAGGPSDTQYF; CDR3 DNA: TGTGCCAGCAGCTTAGGAGCGGGAGGGCCGTCAGATACGCAGTATTTT
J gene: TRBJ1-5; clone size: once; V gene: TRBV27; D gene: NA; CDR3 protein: CASSLGAAQPQHF; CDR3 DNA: TGTGCCAGCAGTCTAGGGGCGGCTCAGCCCCAGCATTTT
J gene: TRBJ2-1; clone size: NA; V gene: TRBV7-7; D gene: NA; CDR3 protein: CASGTGGGNEQFF; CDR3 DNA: TGTGCTAGCGGTACAGGGGGGGGCAATGAGCAGTTCTTC
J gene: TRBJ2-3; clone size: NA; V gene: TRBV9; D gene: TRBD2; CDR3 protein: CASSVDSGNTDTQYF; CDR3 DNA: TGTGCCAGCAGCGTAGACAGCGGGAACACAGATACGCAGTATTTT
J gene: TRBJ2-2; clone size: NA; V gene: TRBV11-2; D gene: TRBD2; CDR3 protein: CASSAGTSYSNTGELFF; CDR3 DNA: TGTGCCAGCAGCGCCGGGACTAGCTACTCGAACACCGGGGAGCTGTTTTTT
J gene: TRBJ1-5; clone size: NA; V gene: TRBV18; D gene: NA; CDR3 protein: CASSPVLEQPQHF; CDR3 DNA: TGTGCCAGCTCACCGGTTCTCGAACAGCCCCAGCATTTT
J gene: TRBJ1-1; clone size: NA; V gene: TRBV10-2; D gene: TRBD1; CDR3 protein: CASSTLRGTEAFF; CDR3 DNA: TGCGCCAGCAGCACACTCAGGGGGACTGAAGCTTTCTTT
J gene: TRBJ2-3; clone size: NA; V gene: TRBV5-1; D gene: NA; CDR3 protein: CASSLEPATTQYF; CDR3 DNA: TGCGCCAGCAGCTTGGAACCCGCGACTACGCAGTATTTT
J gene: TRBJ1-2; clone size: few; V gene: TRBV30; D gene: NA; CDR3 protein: CAWSVGYGYTF; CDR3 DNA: TGTGCCTGGAGTGTAGGGTATGGCTACACCTTC
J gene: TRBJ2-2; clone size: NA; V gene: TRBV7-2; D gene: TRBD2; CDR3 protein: CASSVRTSRNTGELFF; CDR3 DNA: TGTGCCAGCAGCGTCCGGACTAGTAGGAACACCGGGGAGCTGTTTTTT
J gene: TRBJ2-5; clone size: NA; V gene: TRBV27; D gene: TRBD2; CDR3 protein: CASSSTTGLAGPPGETQYF; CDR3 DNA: TGTGCCAGCAGTTCCACAACTGGACTAGCGGGTCCGCCGGGAGAGACCCAGTACTTC
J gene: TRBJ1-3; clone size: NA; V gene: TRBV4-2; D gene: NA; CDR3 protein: CASSPTEGPGNTIYF; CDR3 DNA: TGTGCCAGCAGCCCGACAGAGGGTCCTGGAAACACCATATATTTT
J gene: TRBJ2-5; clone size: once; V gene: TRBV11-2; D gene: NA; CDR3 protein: CASSLETEETQYF; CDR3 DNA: TGTGCCAGCAGCTTAGAGACAGAAGAGACCCAGTACTTC
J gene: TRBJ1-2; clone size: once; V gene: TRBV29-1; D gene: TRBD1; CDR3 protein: CSVGTGVGYTF; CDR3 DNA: TGCAGCGTCGGGACAGGGGTCGGCTACACCTTC
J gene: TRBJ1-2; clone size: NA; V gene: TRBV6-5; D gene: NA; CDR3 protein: CASSRDNYGYTF; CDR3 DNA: TGTGCCAGCAGTCGGGATAACTATGGCTACACCTTC
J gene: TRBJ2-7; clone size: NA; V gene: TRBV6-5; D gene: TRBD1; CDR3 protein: CASRPNWDRGNEQYF; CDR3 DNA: TGTGCCAGCAGACCTAACTGGGACAGGGGGAACGAGCAGTACTTC
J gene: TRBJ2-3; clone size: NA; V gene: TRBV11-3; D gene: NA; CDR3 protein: CASSLGGATDTQYF; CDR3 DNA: TGTGCCAGCAGCTTAGGCGGGGCCACAGATACGCAGTATTTT
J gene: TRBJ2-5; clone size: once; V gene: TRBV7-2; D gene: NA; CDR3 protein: CASSADGRQETQYF; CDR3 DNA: TGTGCCAGCAGCGCGGACGGCCGACAAGAGACCCAGTACTTC
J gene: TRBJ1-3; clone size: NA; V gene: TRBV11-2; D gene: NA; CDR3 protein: CASSPKTGQTNSGNTIYF; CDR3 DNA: TGTGCCAGCAGCCCTAAAACAGGACAAACCAACTCTGGAAACACCATATATTTT
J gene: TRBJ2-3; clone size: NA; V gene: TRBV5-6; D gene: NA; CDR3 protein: CASSLALGPGDTQYF; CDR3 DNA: TGTGCCAGCAGCTTGGCCTTAGGGCCGGGAGATACGCAGTATTTT
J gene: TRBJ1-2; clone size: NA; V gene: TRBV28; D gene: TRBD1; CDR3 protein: CASAKQGATSRVYGYTF; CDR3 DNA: TGTGCCAGCGCAAAACAGGGGGCCACCTCAAGGGTTTATGGCTACACCTTC
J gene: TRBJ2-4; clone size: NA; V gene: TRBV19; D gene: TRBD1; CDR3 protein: CASSTDRASTKNIQYF; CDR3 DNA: TGTGCCAGTAGCACGGACAGGGCGAGTACCAAAAACATTCAGTACTTC
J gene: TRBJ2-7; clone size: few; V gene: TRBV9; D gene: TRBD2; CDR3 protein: CASSVEASGRGSYEQYF; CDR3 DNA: TGTGCCAGCAGCGTAGAGGCTAGCGGGAGGGGCTCCTACGAGCAGTACTTC
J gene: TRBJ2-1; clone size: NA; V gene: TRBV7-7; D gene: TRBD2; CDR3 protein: CASSTGGPRDEQFF; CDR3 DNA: TGTGCTAGCAGTACGGGAGGGCCACGGGATGAGCAGTTCTTC
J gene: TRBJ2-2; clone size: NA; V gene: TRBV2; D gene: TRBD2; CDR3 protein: CATTGLADTGELFF; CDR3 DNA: TGTGCCACCACGGGACTAGCGGACACCGGGGAGCTGTTTTTT
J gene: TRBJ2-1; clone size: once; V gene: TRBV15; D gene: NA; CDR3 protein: CATSGNFSYNEQFF; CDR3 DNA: TGTGCCACCAGCGGGAATTTCTCCTACAATGAGCAGTTCTTC